The sequence of this T cell receptor (beta chain) was determined in a study of Tregs in tolerant kidney transplant recipients (dated by TCRdb to the late 2010s). Context from the whole study: Related donors were used in the transplants with nonmyeloablative bone marrow transplantation, and mixed chimerism was transient in the human trials. TCRbeta sequencing was used in the study to identify donor-specific regulatory T cells before combined kidney and bone marrow transplantation, and the identified cells were then tracked after transplant.

Summary of the overall study and its limitations: Although technical replication error seemed to be minimal, the question of biological reproducibility was not addressed directly. Because only a small number of patients were included, the study had limitations, and the results will need to be validated in larger populations as well as under other immunosuppression protocols. For some patients, the PCR primers changed as time went on, which meant samples from those patients could not be compared with one another at the nucleotide level. Expanding Tregs with activated donor B cells appeared to identify the most biologically relevant and donor-specific TCRbeta repertoire. Donor-specific Treg expansion was found to exceed global Treg expansion in tolerant patients, suggesting antigen-driven rather than nonspecific expansion.

The CDR3 contains 15 residues, cysteine and phenylalanine counted. Of all the DNA, just the CDR3 is kept, 45 bases in frame from base 1. V ends up 4 bases short and J 5 bases short, with an unmatched junction base count of 8. Looking up the germline V gene yields CDR1 SGDLS and CDR2 YYNGEE. Turning to this clone: Its recognized antigen is unknown. No base quality information exists; no much larger clone differs at one position.

The sample's time point label, in plain terms: blood sample drawn before combined kidney and bone marrow transplant. Unstimulated Tregs (CD4+CD25+CD127-), CD4+ non-Tregs (CD4+CD25-), CD4 and CD8 cells were FACS-sorted from thawed PBMCs. The patients were a handful of recipients of combined kidney and bone marrow transplants from the ITN036ST trial, and samples were available only from these trial subjects. Healthy control blood was processed by Ficoll density gradient to PBMCs and cryopreserved; patient PBMCs were collected before and after transplant. Genomic DNA was extracted from sorted cells with the QIAGEN DNeasy Blood and Tissue Kit for TCRbeta CDR3 sequencing. High-throughput TCRbeta CDR3 sequencing, which included PCR amplification with bias correction and internal controls, was done commercially through immunoSEQ. The paper's data handling went like this. Unique productive TCRbeta sequences were defined by CDR3 nucleotide sequence where primers matched, and otherwise by CDR3 amino acid sequence together with Vbeta and Jbeta genes. Sorting error was corrected by removing sequences shared between sorted populations at a frequency ratio of 2:1 or less, and the remaining shared sequences were assigned to the higher population. Sequences were defined as donor-reactive when expanded at least 5-fold in CFSE-low cells versus unstimulated cells and present at a frequency of at least 0.01% in CFSE-low cells. Repertoire divergence was quantified by Jensen-Shannon divergence using the top 100 TCRbeta sequences ranked by frequency. When a sample had multiple sequencing runs, each run was corrected for sorting error separately and the runs were then pooled. Sourced from immuneACCESS, this table was stored by TCRdb with only in-frame sequences that have V and J called. A share of the clones is absent; for the studies checked, an unresolved V gene accounts for under half, and the remainder has no known explanation. V and J calls and clone size are those listed in that table; D and trimming were worked out from the DNA. The sample records 90,000 to 130,000 clones, 90% of which are singletons. 0.34% of the sample lies in the top ten.

The sequenced sample was CD4+ T cells from blood, obtained before the transplant. Rearrangement joined TRBV9 to TRBJ1-2, and 10 junction bases match TRBD1. The clonotype was recovered from a human donor who received a combined kidney and bone marrow transplant. The CDR3 protein sequence reads: CASSSGTGEWYGYTF. The DNA sequence reads TGTGCCAGCAGCTCCGGGACAGGGGAATGGTATGGCTACACCTTC.